A selection of T cell receptor beta chains follows, all from one sample in a study of blood T cell repertoires in COVID-19. Using immunoSEQ multiplex PCR, the repertoire was profiled, and TCRdb retains in-frame clones only, with some absent. The sample shows 15,000 to 20,000 clones, about 85% of them seen only once. The sequenced sample consisted of peripheral blood. All receptors derive from a human donor in a cohort sampled during active COVID-19. The CDR3 runs from the conserved cysteine through the conserved F or W. D genes are given only for firm matches. Where a row states a size, it is once, few, many or the class of an expanded clone; other rows omit it.

TRBJ2-5	TRBV2	TRBD2	.	TGTGCCAGCAGTGTCGCGGGAGGCGGGAAGACCCAGTACTTC	CASSVAGGGKTQYF
TRBJ2-2	TRBV3-1/TRBV3-2	.	once	TGTGCCAGCAGCCCCCCATGGGGACATTCGAACACCGGGGAGCTGTTTTTT	CASSPPWGHSNTGELFF
TRBJ2-3	TRBV6-2/TRBV6-3	.	.	TGTGCCAGCAGTTACCTCAGGGGAGATACGCAGTATTTT	CASSYLRGDTQYF
TRBJ2-1	TRBV29-1	TRBD1	.	TGCAGCGTTGAAGATCTAGGGACAGGGGACTACAATGAGCAGTTCTTC	CSVEDLGTGDYNEQFF
TRBJ2-7	TRBV24-1	.	once	TGTGCCACCAGTGCTGCTCGGCCCGCGGGGGAGCAGTACTTC	CATSAARPAGEQYF
TRBJ2-5	TRBV30	TRBD1	.	TGTGCCTGGAGTCGGACAGGGGAGGCCCAAGAGACCCAGTACTTC	CAWSRTGEAQETQYF
TRBJ2-7	TRBV12-3/TRBV12-4	.	.	TGTGCCAGCAGTTTAGGGCAGTCCTACGAGCAGTACTTC	CASSLGQSYEQYF
TRBJ2-2	TRBV6-5	TRBD2	.	TGTGCCAGCAAGAGCGGGGGAAACACCGGGGAGCTGTTTTTT	CASKSGGNTGELFF
TRBJ2-1	TRBV7-9	TRBD2	.	TGTGCCAGCAGCTCGGGACTAGCGGGATCCCGAGAGCAGTTCTTC	CASSSGLAGSREQFF
TRBJ1-5	TRBV5-6	.	.	TGTGCCAGCAGCACCCGAGGACAGATCAATCAGCCCCAGCATTTT	CASSTRGQINQPQHF
TRBJ1-2	TRBV12-5	TRBD1	.	TGTGCTAGTGGATGGACAGGCGGCACTAACTATGGCTACACCTTC	CASGWTGGTNYGYTF
TRBJ2-1	TRBV5-6	.	.	TGTGCCAGCATTCGGAGCACCTCCTACAATGAGCAGTTCTTC	CASIRSTSYNEQFF
TRBJ2-2	TRBV27	TRBD1	once	TGTGCCAGCAGACAAAACGGACAGGTTGCCGGGGAGCTGTTTTTT	CASRQNGQVAGELFF